These T cell receptor beta chains were read from a single sample in a study of blood T cell repertoires in COVID-19. Sequencing was performed with immunoSEQ multiplex PCR; in TCRdb, only in-frame clones are kept and a portion is missing. This table has 50,000 to 55,000 clones, roughly 89% appearing once. Sequences were obtained from peripheral blood. Receptors originate from a man aged 45-65 years with acute or convalescent COVID-19. Both conserved end residues are part of each CDR3. The order of the fields is D gene, J gene, V gene, clone size, CDR3 protein, CDR3 DNA. A D gene is named only where the DNA matches it firmly. Clone size, where shown, is once, few, many, or a class for clones that have expanded.

.,TRBJ1-5,TRBV6-6,once,CASSSDTQPQHF,TGTGCCAGCAGTTCCGACACTCAGCCCCAGCATTTT
.,TRBJ2-1,TRBV11-2,.,CASRINPGRSYNEQFF,TGTGCCAGCAGGATTAATCCAGGGCGTTCCTACAATGAGCAGTTCTTC
TRBD2,TRBJ2-7,TRBV6-5,.,CASSYSSSGPYEQYF,TGTGCCAGCAGTTACTCAAGTAGCGGGCCCTACGAGCAGTACTTC
.,TRBJ1-5,TRBV19,.,CASSMVGQWNQPQHF,TGTGCCAGTAGTATGGTAGGACAGTGGAATCAGCCCCAGCATTTT
TRBD2,TRBJ2-5,TRBV7-8,.,CASSGWTSGRTETQYF,TGTGCCAGCAGCGGATGGACTAGCGGGAGAACAGAGACCCAGTACTTC
.,TRBJ2-7,TRBV2,.,CASSDQSPYEQYF,TGTGCCAGCAGTGACCAATCCCCCTACGAGCAGTACTTC
TRBD1,TRBJ1-3,TRBV28,.,CASSSTRTGGAGSGNTIYF,TGTGCCAGCAGTTCCACACGGACAGGGGGCGCCGGCTCTGGAAACACCATATATTTT
TRBD1,TRBJ2-2,TRBV24-1,.,CATSEPGQGYTGELFF,TGTGCCACCAGTGAACCGGGACAGGGGTACACCGGGGAGCTGTTTTTT
.,TRBJ2-5,TRBV7-3,.,CASSLAEGGTQYF,TGTGCCAGCAGCTTAGCTGAAGGCGGAACCCAGTACTTC
TRBD2,TRBJ2-5,TRBV10-3,.,CAIRSSGSGETQYF,TGTGCCATCAGATCTAGCGGGAGTGGGGAGACCCAGTACTTC
.,TRBJ2-7,TRBV14,.,CASSQGQVSYEQYF,TGTGCCAGCAGCCAAGGACAGGTATCCTACGAGCAGTACTTC
TRBD1,TRBJ1-4,TRBV5-1,.,CASSTGTGSEKLFF,TGCGCCAGCAGCACCGGGACAGGGAGTGAAAAACTGTTTTTT
.,TRBJ1-2,TRBV28,.,CASSLWGGSGYGYTF,TGTGCCAGCAGTTTATGGGGAGGGTCGGGCTATGGCTACACCTTC
.,TRBJ2-1,TRBV7-9,.,CASSLRTDNEQFF,TGTGCCAGCAGCTTAAGGACAGACAATGAGCAGTTCTTC
.,TRBJ2-3,TRBV2,.,CASSANSVNTDTQYF,TGTGCCAGCAGTGCAAATTCAGTTAACACAGATACGCAGTATTTT
.,TRBJ2-7,TRBV20-1,.,CSAHTVSEQYF,TGCAGTGCCCATACAGTCAGCGAGCAGTACTTC
TRBD1,TRBJ2-1,TRBV19,.,CASSIGQGYNEQFF,TGTGCCAGTAGTATTGGACAGGGGTACAATGAGCAGTTCTTC
.,TRBJ2-3,TRBV7-6,.,CASSLGSGVTDTQYF,TGTGCCAGCAGCTTAGGTTCAGGCGTCACAGATACGCAGTATTTT
TRBD2,TRBJ2-2,TRBV5-8,.,CASSLGLTSGRTGELFF,TGTGCCAGCAGCTTGGGCTTGACTAGCGGGAGGACCGGGGAGCTGTTTTTT
.,TRBJ1-3,TRBV25-1,once,CASSLQVNSGNTIYF,TGTGCCAGCAGCTTGCAGGTCAACTCTGGAAACACCATATATTTT
.,TRBJ1-5,TRBV7-2,few,CASSLTGKQPQHF,TGTGCCAGCAGCTTAACGGGTAAACAGCCCCAGCATTTT
.,TRBJ1-5,TRBV19,.,CASSISTSFNQPQHF,TGTGCCAGTAGTATCTCTACTTCCTTTAATCAGCCCCAGCATTTT
TRBD1,TRBJ2-7,TRBV11-3,.,CASSPDRGFYEQYF,TGTGCCAGCAGCCCCGACAGGGGGTTCTACGAGCAGTACTTC
TRBD1,TRBJ1-1,TRBV5-1,.,CASRQGQNTEAFF,TGCGCCAGCAGACAGGGGCAGAACACTGAAGCTTTCTTT
.,TRBJ2-5,TRBV5-6,.,CASSLFSQETQYF,TGTGCCAGCAGCTTGTTCTCCCAAGAGACCCAGTACTTC
TRBD1,TRBJ1-5,TRBV10-1,once,CASSRSDRGYQPQHF,TGCGCCAGCAGTAGGTCGGACAGGGGATATCAGCCCCAGCATTTT
TRBD1,TRBJ1-2,TRBV2,.,CASSEATGYGYTF,TGTGCCAGCAGTGAAGCGACAGGGTATGGCTACACCTTC
.,TRBJ2-2,TRBV29-1,.,CSVETGPNTGELFF,TGCAGCGTCGAAACAGGGCCCAACACCGGGGAGCTGTTTTTT